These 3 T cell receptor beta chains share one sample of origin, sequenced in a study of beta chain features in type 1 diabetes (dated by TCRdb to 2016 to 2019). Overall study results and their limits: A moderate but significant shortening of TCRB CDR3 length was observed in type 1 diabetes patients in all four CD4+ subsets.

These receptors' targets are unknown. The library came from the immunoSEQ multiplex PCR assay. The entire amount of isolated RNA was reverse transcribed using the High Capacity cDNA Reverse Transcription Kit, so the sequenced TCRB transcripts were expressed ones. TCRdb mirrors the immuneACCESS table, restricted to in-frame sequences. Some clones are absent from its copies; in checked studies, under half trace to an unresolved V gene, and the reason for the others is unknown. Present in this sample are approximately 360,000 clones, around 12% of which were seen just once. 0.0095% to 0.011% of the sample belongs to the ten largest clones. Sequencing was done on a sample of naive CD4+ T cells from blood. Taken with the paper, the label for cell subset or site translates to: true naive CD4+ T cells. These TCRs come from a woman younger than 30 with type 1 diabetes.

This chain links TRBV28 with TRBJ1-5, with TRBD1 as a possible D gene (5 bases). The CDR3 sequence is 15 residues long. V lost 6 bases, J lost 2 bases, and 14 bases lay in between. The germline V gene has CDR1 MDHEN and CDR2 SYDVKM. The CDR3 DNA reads TGTGCCAGCAGACCCGCAGGGCCTGGCAATCAGCCCCAGCATTTT. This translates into CASRPAGPGNQPQHF.

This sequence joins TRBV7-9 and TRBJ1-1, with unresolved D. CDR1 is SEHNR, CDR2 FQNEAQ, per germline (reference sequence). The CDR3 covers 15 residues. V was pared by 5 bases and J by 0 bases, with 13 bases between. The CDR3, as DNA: TGTGCCAGCAGCCCCCAGGCCGGGATGAACACTGAAGCTTTCTTT. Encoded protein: CASSPQAGMNTEAFF.

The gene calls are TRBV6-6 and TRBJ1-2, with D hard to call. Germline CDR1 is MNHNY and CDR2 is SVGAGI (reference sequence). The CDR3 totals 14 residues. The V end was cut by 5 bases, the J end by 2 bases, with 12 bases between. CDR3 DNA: TGTGCCAGCAGTGCAGGAGGAGCGAACTATGGCTACACCTTC. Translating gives CASSAGGANYGYTF.